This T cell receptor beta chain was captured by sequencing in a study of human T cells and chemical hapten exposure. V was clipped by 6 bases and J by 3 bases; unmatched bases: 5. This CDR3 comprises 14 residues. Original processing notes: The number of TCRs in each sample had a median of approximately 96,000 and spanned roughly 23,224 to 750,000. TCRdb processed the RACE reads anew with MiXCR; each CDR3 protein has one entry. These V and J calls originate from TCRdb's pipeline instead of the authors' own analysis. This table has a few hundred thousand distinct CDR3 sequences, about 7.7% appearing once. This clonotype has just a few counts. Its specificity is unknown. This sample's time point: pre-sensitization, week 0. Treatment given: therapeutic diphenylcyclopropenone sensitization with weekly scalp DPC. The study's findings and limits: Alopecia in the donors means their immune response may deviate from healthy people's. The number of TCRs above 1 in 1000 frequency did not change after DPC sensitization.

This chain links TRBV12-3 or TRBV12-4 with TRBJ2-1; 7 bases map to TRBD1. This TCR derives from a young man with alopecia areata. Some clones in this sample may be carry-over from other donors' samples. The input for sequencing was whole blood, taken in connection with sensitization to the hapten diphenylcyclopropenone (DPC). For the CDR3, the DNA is TGTGCCAGCAGCCATGGGGACAGCTACAATGAGCAGTTCTTC. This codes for CASSHGDSYNEQFF.